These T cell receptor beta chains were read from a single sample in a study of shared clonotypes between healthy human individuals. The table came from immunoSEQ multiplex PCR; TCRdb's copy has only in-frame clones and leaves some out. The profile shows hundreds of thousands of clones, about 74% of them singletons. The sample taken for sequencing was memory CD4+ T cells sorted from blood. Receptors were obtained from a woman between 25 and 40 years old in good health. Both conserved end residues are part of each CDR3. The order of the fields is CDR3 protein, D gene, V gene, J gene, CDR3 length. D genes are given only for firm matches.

CDR3: CASSPDRATEAFF
D: TRBD1
V: TRBV18
J: TRBJ1-1
length: 13

CDR3: CASSLPGSLQDTQYF
D: .
V: TRBV28
J: TRBJ2-3
length: 15

CDR3: CASSGRTGENEKLFF
D: TRBD1
V: TRBV18
J: TRBJ1-4
length: 15

CDR3: CASSDPDGTNEKLFF
D: .
V: TRBV25-1
J: TRBJ1-4
length: 15

CDR3: CASSLGGLAGGSTGELFF
D: TRBD2
V: TRBV13
J: TRBJ2-2
length: 18

CDR3: CASSWAGTYEQYF
D: .
V: TRBV6-5
J: TRBJ2-7
length: 13

CDR3: CASSPLAGSYNEQFF
D: TRBD2
V: TRBV27
J: TRBJ2-1
length: 15

CDR3: CSVPSGSGRLNTGELFF
D: TRBD2
V: TRBV29-1
J: TRBJ2-2
length: 17

CDR3: CASSWSGQPMDTQYF
D: TRBD1
V: TRBV4-2
J: TRBJ2-3
length: 15

CDR3: CASRRGGDYVEQYF
D: .
V: TRBV28
J: TRBJ2-7
length: 14

CDR3: CASSIEARPGRVTEAFF
D: .
V: TRBV19
J: TRBJ1-1
length: 17

CDR3: CASSLGGLQETQFF
D: .
V: TRBV5-1
J: TRBJ2-1
length: 14

CDR3: CARSDRAKETQYF
D: TRBD1
V: TRBV5-8
J: TRBJ2-5
length: 13

CDR3: CASRPLPLNSGRVVNEQFF
D: TRBD2
V: TRBV9
J: TRBJ2-1
length: 19

CDR3: CASSLQVPTYEQYF
D: .
V: TRBV28
J: TRBJ2-7
length: 14

CDR3: CSARGGSEQYF
D: .
V: TRBV20-1
J: TRBJ2-7
length: 11

CDR3: CASSESKLGGLGKFF
D: .
V: TRBV10-1
J: TRBJ2-1
length: 15

CDR3: CSVPLETQYF
D: .
V: TRBV29-1
J: TRBJ2-5
length: 10

CDR3: CASSPGGGWTDTQYF
D: .
V: TRBV7-2
J: TRBJ2-3
length: 15

CDR3: CASSMAGSPYGYTF
D: .
V: TRBV19
J: TRBJ1-2
length: 14

CDR3: CASSLVGGELFF
D: .
V: TRBV5-1
J: TRBJ2-2
length: 12

CDR3: CASSLLSLRAAKNIQYF
D: .
V: TRBV28
J: TRBJ2-4
length: 17

CDR3: CASSIRQGLYGYTF
D: TRBD1
V: TRBV5-6
J: TRBJ1-2
length: 14

CDR3: CASRRAASMSSGELFF
D: .
V: TRBV19
J: TRBJ2-2
length: 16

CDR3: CASSQVAGVEQYF
D: TRBD2
V: TRBV4-1
J: TRBJ2-7
length: 13

CDR3: CASSLGLTSGSYEQYF
D: TRBD2
V: TRBV5-1
J: TRBJ2-7
length: 16

CDR3: CASSELAGGLSGEQFF
D: TRBD2
V: TRBV6-4
J: TRBJ2-1
length: 16

CDR3: CASSLAQRSEQFF
D: .
V: TRBV7-8
J: TRBJ2-1
length: 13

CDR3: CAWSVGLAGYEQYF
D: TRBD2
V: TRBV30
J: .
length: 14

CDR3: CASSDPRAGTNTDTQYF
D: .
V: TRBV25-1
J: TRBJ2-3
length: 17

CDR3: CASTTPNQPQHF
D: .
V: TRBV28
J: TRBJ1-5
length: 12

CDR3: CASSGLGSGEQYF
D: TRBD2
V: TRBV6-5
J: TRBJ2-7
length: 13

CDR3: CASSPGTGGSREQFF
D: TRBD1
V: TRBV7-2
J: TRBJ2-1
length: 15

CDR3: CASSLMMGSPLHF
D: .
V: TRBV28
J: TRBJ1-6
length: 13

CDR3: CASRREGPYNEQFF
D: TRBD2
V: TRBV2
J: TRBJ2-1
length: 14

CDR3: CASSLAGGPSYEQYF
D: .
V: TRBV7-2
J: TRBJ2-7
length: 15

CDR3: CASSLNPRASGKGSEQYF
D: TRBD2
V: TRBV7-9
J: TRBJ2-7
length: 18

CDR3: CASRPTGGSSYEQYF
D: TRBD1
V: TRBV5-1
J: TRBJ2-7
length: 15

CDR3: CASSFAQGGNQPQHF
D: .
V: TRBV6-5
J: TRBJ1-5
length: 15

CDR3: CASSSAAFIRDSFSPSTDTQYF
D: TRBD1
V: TRBV5-1
J: TRBJ2-3
length: 22

CDR3: CASSQVEDRGSYNEQFF
D: TRBD1
V: TRBV4-1
J: TRBJ2-1
length: 17

CDR3: CASSLDGVSGANVLTF
D: .
V: TRBV7-9
J: TRBJ2-6
length: 16

CDR3: CASSLSDRGQGDGYTF
D: TRBD1
V: TRBV7-3
J: TRBJ1-2
length: 16

CDR3: CASSIEQGAGELFF
D: TRBD1
V: TRBV19
J: TRBJ2-2
length: 14

CDR3: CSGRQGMNTEAFF
D: TRBD1
V: TRBV29-1
J: TRBJ1-1
length: 13

CDR3: CASSETGQGGYGYTF
D: TRBD1
V: TRBV6-1
J: TRBJ1-2
length: 15

CDR3: CASSFSSVTDTQYF
D: .
V: TRBV5-5
J: TRBJ2-3
length: 14

CDR3: CASSTGENTEAFF
D: .
V: TRBV18
J: TRBJ1-1
length: 13

CDR3: CASSYDSHLGGYTF
D: .
V: TRBV6-6
J: TRBJ1-2
length: 14

CDR3: CASTQSRGGQPQHF
D: .
V: TRBV6-6
J: TRBJ1-5
length: 14

CDR3: CASSGISPSSYEQYF
D: .
V: TRBV2
J: TRBJ2-7
length: 15

CDR3: CASSEVARAPNYGYTF
D: .
V: TRBV6-1
J: TRBJ1-2
length: 16

CDR3: CASSLATRYEQYF
D: .
V: TRBV28
J: TRBJ2-7
length: 13

CDR3: CASSPGGLRSGNTIYF
D: TRBD1
V: TRBV4-1
J: TRBJ1-3
length: 16

CDR3: CASSLGGRAEAFF
D: .
V: TRBV7-9
J: TRBJ1-1
length: 13